The clone carrying this TCR beta chain was counted between two and nine times. This sample was taken from a study of blood T cell repertoires in COVID-19. The V end lost 3 bases, the J end lost 3 bases, and 12 bases lay between the germline ends. CDR1 and CDR2 (germline): KGHSH, LQKENI. The CDR3 has 15 amino acids. In the source study's methods: Estimation of nucleated cell counts was performed using reference gene primer amplification. Sequencing used immunoSEQ multiplex PCR; TCRdb keeps in-frame clones, though not all of them. V and J calls and clone size come straight from that table; D and trimming were deduced from the DNA. The table shows around 300,000 clones, with around 87% occurring only once. Enrolled through a virtual design, the participants were between roughly 18 and 90 years of age and came from 24 US areas. Assignments of participants to cohorts depended upon their own reported clinical history. Two negative PCRs, clearance, or symptom resolution characterized the recovered Cohort 3 donors.

The rearrangement links TRBV18 to TRBJ1-5; tentative D call: TRBD1 (6 bases). The sequenced material came from PBMCs or T cells enriched from blood (not recorded which). The clonotype originates from a woman in her twenties or thirties who had recovered from COVID-19. CDR3 DNA: TGTGCCAGCTCACCGGCACAGGGTAACAATCAGCCCCAGCATTTT. Protein sequence: CASSPAQGNNQPQHF.